Each of the 27 T cell receptor beta chains below was sequenced from the same sample in a study of CD8+ T cells in alopecia areata. After isolation, RNA underwent reverse transcription to generate cDNA as the sequencing template. The protocol was immunoSEQ multiplex PCR, while the TCRdb copy is restricted to in-frame clones and leaves out a portion. The table shows 140,000 to 150,000 clones, with 87% occurring only once. The sequences come from CD8+ T cells sorted from blood, collected at week 0. These receptors originate from a human donor with alopecia areata.

This chain uses TRBV5-1 with TRBJ2-7; 14 nucleotides line up with TRBD2. Germline loops: CDR1 SGHRS, CDR2 YFSETQ. This CDR3 is 19 amino acids long. Trimming took 3 bases from V and 5 from J; bases not matched to a gene: 16. Here the CDR3 reads CASSYRPGLAGERTHEQYF. CDR3 sequence (DNA): TGCGCCAGCAGCTACCGTCCGGGACTAGCGGGAGAGAGAACCCACGAGCAGTACTTC.

This clone was seen a few times. The chain combines TRBV4-1 with TRBJ2-2; 7 nucleotides line up with TRBD2. Germline CDR1 and CDR2: MGHRA and YSYEKL. The CDR3 is made up of 15 amino acids. J gave up 1 base and V 6 bases, and 5 bases lay outside the gene matches. CDR3 sequence (DNA): TGCGCCAGCAGTCAGCGGGACTGGAACACCGGGGAGCTGTTTTTT. Encoded protein: CASSQRDWNTGELFF.

This chain uses TRBV4-1 with TRBJ2-7; 9 nucleotides align to TRBD1. Trimming cost V 2 bases and J 4 bases; bases outside gene matches: 6. The CDR3 is 15 residues long. Germline CDR1 is MGHRA and CDR2 is YSYEKL. CDR3 DNA: TGCGCCAGCAGCCAAACCACCGGGACAGGGTACGAGCAGTACTTC. Its translation: CASSQTTGTGYEQYF.

This sequence joins TRBV7-9 and TRBJ2-7; 14 positions match TRBD2. Germline CDR1 is SEHNR and CDR2 is FQNEAQ (reference sequence). CDR3 length: 16 amino acids. The V and J ends lost 6 bases and 0 bases, in that order; junction bases with no gene match: 4. The chain's CDR3 is CASRPTSGGDSYEQYF. The CDR3 nucleotides are TGTGCCAGCAGACCGACTAGCGGGGGGGACTCCTACGAGCAGTACTTC.

The rearrangement links TRBV27 to TRBJ2-1; D gene ambiguous. V shed 7 bases and J shed 9 bases, with 16 bases lying between them. The CDR3 loop spans 13 amino acids. The V gene's germline CDR1 is MNHEY and CDR2 SMNVEV (reference sequence). The CDR3 coding sequence is TGTGCCAGCACCGTCGGTCCCCGCGGTGAGCAGTTCTTC. It is translated as CASTVGPRGEQFF.

The rearrangement links TRBV29-1 to TRBJ1-1; 9 nucleotides line up with TRBD1. Germline V lookup: CDR1 SQVTM, CDR2 ANQGSEA. The CDR3 length is 18 residues. After removal of 7 bases from V and 4 bases from J, the junction contained 22 bases not matched to a gene. The DNA for the CDR3 is TGCAGCGGGCGAGAATCCGGGACAGGGCACTATTGGGGCACTGAAGCTTTCTTT. It specifies CSGRESGTGHYWGTEAFF.

J is TRBJ2-1 and V is TRBV5-6; perhaps TRBD1 as D (5 bases). The CDR3 consists of 16 residues. V was shortened by 0 bases and J by 1 base, with 11 bases between the two germline ends. Germline lookup yields CDR1 SGHDT and CDR2 YYEEEE. CDR3 amino acids: CASSLGHTGSYNEQFF. The CDR3 coding sequence is TGTGCCAGCAGCTTGGGGCACACAGGATCCTACAATGAGCAGTTCTTC.

The rearrangement joins TRBV7-2 to TRBJ1-1; D ambiguous. V was shortened by 7 bases and J by 4 bases, with 4 bases between the two germline ends. CDR1 and CDR2 (germline): SGHTA, FQGNSA. The CDR3 consists of 10 residues. The CDR3 DNA follows: TGTGCCAGCACTGGCACTGAAGCTTTCTTT. Protein sequence: CASTGTEAFF. Full variable domain (outside the CDR3, taken from reference TRBV7-2 and TRBJ1-1): GAGVSQSPSNKVTEKGKDVELRCDPISGHTALYWYRQSLGQGLEFLIYFQGNSAPDKSGLPSDRFSAERTGGSVSTLTIQRTQQEDSAVYLCASTGTEAFFGQGTRLTVV.

V and J are TRBV5-1 and TRBJ2-2; D unresolved. The germline V gene encodes CDR1 SGHRS and CDR2 YFSETQ. Trimming took off 0 bases at V and 3 bases at J, with 15 bases between the two ends. CDR3 size: 17 residues. The CDR3 here is CASSLGFSTDDTGELFF. In DNA form, the CDR3 reads TGCGCCAGCAGCTTGGGGTTTTCCACGGATGACACCGGGGAGCTGTTTTTT.

This clone came up a few times. The chain combines TRBV9 with TRBJ1-3; D call uncertain. Germline CDR1 is SGDLS and CDR2 is YYNGEE. This CDR3 has 11 residues. V was pared by 5 bases and J by 4 bases, with 4 bases between. The CDR3 region has the DNA TGTGCCAGCAGACGGGGAAACACCATATATTTT. Translated: CASRRGNTIYF.

The rearrangement joins TRBV7-8 to TRBJ1-5, with D tentatively TRBD1 (5 bases). V was shortened by 5 bases and J by 6 bases, with 17 bases between the two germline ends. The CDR3 is 15 residues long. CDR1 and CDR2 (germline): SGHVS, FQNEAQ. The CDR3 sequence: CASSPRKGRGQPQHF. CDR3 sequence (DNA): TGTGCCAGCAGCCCTCGCAAGGGGCGCGGTCAGCCCCAGCATTTT.

For this clone: The same CDR3 also results from other DNA sequences found in this sample. This sequence joins TRBV27 and TRBJ2-3, with D unresolved. The CDR3 spans 12 residues. Per germline, CDR1 MNHEY and CDR2 SMNVEV (reference sequence). The ends were cut back, 5 bases at V and 3 bases at J, with 6 bases in the middle. CDR3 in DNA: TGTGCCAGCAGTCGTCGGACAGATACGCAGTATTTT. Protein sequence: CASSRRTDTQYF.

The CDR3 DNA follows: TGTGCCAGCAGACCGAGCTCCCCACGGACAGGAGACTCCTACGAGCAGTACTTC. Encoded protein: CASRPSSPRTGDSYEQYF. The J gene is TRBJ2-7, the V gene TRBV7-9; 7 bases agree with TRBD1. Germline V gene sequence: CDR1 SEHNR, CDR2 FQNEAQ (reference sequence). The trim removed 6 bases at V and 0 bases at J, leaving 17 bases unmatched. The length of the CDR3 is 18 residues.

The J gene is TRBJ2-1, the V gene TRBV5-1; 8 bases line up with TRBD2. Germline V gene data show CDR1 as SGHRS and CDR2 as YFSETQ. The CDR3 loop spans 16 amino acids. The V segment lost 4 bases and the J segment 8 bases; nucleotides outside the gene matches: 14. The CDR3 loop reads CASSTLGSGGPYEQFF. CDR3 nucleotide sequence: TGCGCCAGCAGCACCCTAGGGTCGGGGGGGCCCTATGAGCAGTTCTTC.

The chain combines TRBV6-6 with TRBJ2-1, with D unclear. The germline CDR1 and CDR2 sequences are MNHNY and SVGAGI (reference sequence). The CDR3 has 12 amino acids. V lost 2 bases and J 8 bases, leaving 7 bases between the germline ends. The CDR3 DNA follows: TGTGCCAGCAGTTACGGCGTGTATGAGCAGTTCTTC. Encoded protein: CASSYGVYEQFF.

The chain couples TRBV7-9 to TRBJ2-2, with TRBD2 identical over 7 bases. Germline V gives CDR1 SEHNR, CDR2 FQNEAQ (reference sequence). The trim removed 3 bases at V and 0 bases at J, leaving 1 base unmatched. This CDR3 comprises 15 residues. The chain's CDR3 is CASSFGTTNTGELFF. The CDR3 DNA reads TGTGCCAGCAGCTTCGGGACTACGAACACCGGGGAGCTGTTTTTT.

The V and J genes are TRBV7-2 and TRBJ2-1, with 9 bases matching TRBD2. V was clipped by 1 base and J by 8 bases; unmatched bases: 9. The V gene's germline CDR1 is SGHTA and CDR2 FQGNSA. The CDR3 sequence is 16 residues long. CDR3: CASSLVGGLALDEQFF. For the CDR3, the DNA is TGTGCCAGCAGCTTAGTAGGGGGACTAGCCCTCGATGAGCAGTTCTTC.

This chain links TRBV5-6 with TRBJ2-3, with D possibly matching TRBD2 (6 bases). The germline V and J ends were trimmed by 4 bases and 0 bases, with 15 bases remaining between them. CDR3 length: 16 residues. Germline V gives CDR1 SGHDT, CDR2 YYEEEE. CDR3 sequence reads: CASSRGTYGSTDTQYF. The CDR3 bases are TGTGCCAGCAGCCGGGGGACTTACGGTAGCACAGATACGCAGTATTTT.

The chain combines TRBV21-1 with TRBJ1-1; TRBD1, as called in the table, went unchecked against the DNA. TRBV21-1 is an annotated pseudogene. CDR3 length: 13 residues. The CDR3 nucleotides are TGTGCCAGCAGGGACAGGCGGAACACTGAAGCTTTCTTT. It encodes CASRDRRNTEAFF.

V usage is TRBV4-1 and J usage is TRBJ1-1; D unresolved. V lost 2 bases and J 0 bases, leaving 4 bases between the germline ends. CDR1 and CDR2 (germline): MGHRA, YSYEKL. This CDR3 comprises 13 residues. CDR3 nucleotides: TGCGCCAGCAGCCAACCGATGAACACTGAAGCTTTCTTT. It yields the protein CASSQPMNTEAFF.

The chain employs TRBV14 and TRBJ2-3; D gene uncertain. The length of the CDR3 is 14 residues. Germline CDR1 reads SGHDN; CDR2 reads FVKESK. V was pared by 1 base and J by 3 bases, with 8 bases between. The CDR3: CASSQASRTDTQYF. The CDR3 coding sequence is TGTGCCAGCAGCCAAGCGTCCAGAACAGATACGCAGTATTTT.

This chain links TRBV4-1 with TRBJ2-2; D may be TRBD2 (5 bases). Germline CDR1 reads MGHRA; CDR2 reads YSYEKL. V shed 1 base and J shed 5 bases, with 11 bases lying between them. CDR3 length equals 15 residues. For the CDR3, the DNA is TGCGCCAGCAGCCAAGTTTACGGGGTGACCGGGGAGCTGTTTTTT. Translation gives CASSQVYGVTGELFF.

This rearrangement joins TRBV7-9 to TRBJ1-4; 9 nucleotides line up with TRBD1. The germline V gene has CDR1 SEHNR and CDR2 FQNEAQ (reference sequence). J lost 5 bases, V lost 4 bases, and 8 bases had no gene match. CDR3 length: 16 amino acids. The CDR3 protein is CASSSTPQGANEKLFF. CDR3 nucleotides: TGTGCCAGCAGCTCCACCCCACAGGGGGCAAATGAAAAACTGTTTTTT.

The V gene is TRBV7-6, the J gene TRBJ2-7, with 8 bases aligning to TRBD1. The CDR3 runs 16 residues. J was trimmed by 3 bases and V by 0 bases; bases with no gene match: 7. Germline V gene data show CDR1 as SGHVS and CDR2 as FNYEAQ. CDR3 residues: CASSLASVGQGYEQYF. The CDR3 region has the DNA TGTGCCAGCAGCTTAGCGTCCGTTGGACAGGGCTACGAGCAGTACTTC.

Judged by abundance, this clone is medium-sized. The rearrangement joins TRBV7-9 to TRBJ1-1, with D maybe TRBD1 (6 bases). Germline CDR1 reads SEHNR; CDR2 reads FQNEAQ (reference sequence). The CDR3 loop spans 15 amino acids. With 0 bases removed from V and 4 bases from J, the gap between germline ends came to 12 bases. DNA of the CDR3: TGTGCCAGCAGCTTAGCGATTACAGGGAGCACTGAAGCTTTCTTT. This gives the protein CASSLAITGSTEAFF. Supplemented by reference TRBV7-9 and TRBJ1-1, the full variable domain reads DTGVSQNPRHKITKRGQNVTFRCDPISEHNRLYWYRQTLGQGPEFLTYFQNEAQLEKSRLLSDRFSAERPKGSFSTLEIQRTEQGDSAMYLCASSLAITGSTEAFFGQGTRLTVV.

V gene TRBV27 combines with J gene TRBJ1-2; D is possibly TRBD1 (6 bases). The CDR3 has 13 amino acids. Germline lookup yields CDR1 MNHEY and CDR2 SMNVEV (reference sequence). Trimming removed 10 bases from V and 0 bases from J, with 12 bases in between. The CDR3 loop reads CANKDRSNYGYTF. The CDR3 nucleotides are TGTGCCAACAAAGACAGGTCTAACTATGGCTACACCTTC.

The rearrangement uses TRBV30 and TRBJ2-4, with a weak D call TRBD2 (6 bases). CDR1 is GTSNPN, CDR2 SVGIG, per germline (reference sequence). This CDR3 has 13 amino acids. V lost 4 bases and J 7 bases, leaving 14 bases between the germline ends. The CDR3 DNA sequence: TGTGCCTGGAATCCTGCAGGAGGGAACATTCAGTACTTC. Amino acid sequence: CAWNPAGGNIQYF.